The next 16 T cell receptor beta chains were all read from a single sample in a study of identical twins. MiXCR was run by TCRdb on the 5' RACE reads, yielding one entry per CDR3 protein. The repertoire holds about 240,000 distinct CDR3 sequences, about 13% seen once, with about 4.1% in the top ten. The sample was also linked to a second study, of yellow fever vaccine responses in identical twins.

Specimen: memory (CD45RO+) T cells sorted from blood. These receptors all stem from a young woman in good health.

V gene TRBV28 combines with J gene TRBJ2-7; 7 bases are shared with TRBD2. Germline V lookup: CDR1 MDHEN, CDR2 SYDVKM. This CDR3 spans 17 amino acids. V trimming: 3 bases; J trimming: 6 bases; junction bases outside the gene matches: 17. CDR3 DNA: TGTGCCAGCAGTTTTCTGCGCCGACTAGCAGCCATCGGCGAGCAGTACTTC. Translating gives CASSFLRRLAAIGEQYF.

The sample holds many counts of this clonotype. This sequence joins TRBV20-1 and TRBJ2-1; the D is unclear. The CDR3 covers 14 residues. The germline V gene has CDR1 DFQATT and CDR2 SNEGSKA (reference sequence). V was clipped by 7 bases and J by 3 bases, with 16 bases between them. CDR3: CSVSKESFYNEQFF. The CDR3 bases are TGCAGTGTTTCGAAGGAGTCGTTCTACAATGAGCAGTTCTTC.

The chain carries TRBV7-2 and TRBJ2-2, with TRBD1 matching over 12 bases. Germline values: CDR1 SGHTA, CDR2 FQGNSA. The J segment lost 5 bases and the V segment lost 1 base, leaving 5 bases of the junction unmatched. There are 17 residues in the CDR3. The CDR3 bases are TGTGCCAGCAGCTTAGTGTGGGACAGGGGGCGTACCGGGGAGCTGTTTTTT. Protein sequence: CASSLVWDRGRTGELFF.

This clonotype was seen only a few times. The CDR3 DNA sequence: TGTGCCAGCAGCCTACCTTCAGGTGGCAATCAGCCCCAGCATTTT. It encodes CASSLPSGGNQPQHF. The genes are TRBV28 and TRBJ1-5; D not certain. The V gene lost 6 bases and the J gene lost 2 bases, with 14 bases spanning the gap. Germline CDR1 and CDR2: MDHEN and SYDVKM. The CDR3 is made up of 15 amino acids.

Many counts were recorded for this clonotype. The chain combines TRBV5-1 with TRBJ2-3, with D perhaps TRBD2 (6 bases). The V end was cut by 5 bases, the J end by 4 bases, with 11 bases between. There are 13 residues in the CDR3. Germline V gene lookup returns CDR1 SGHRS and CDR2 YFSETQ. The CDR3, as DNA: TGCGCCAGCAGACTAGCTATAGCAGATACGCAGTATTTT. Amino acids: CASRLAIADTQYF.

This clonotype was detected ten times or more. The rearrangement joins TRBV20-1 to TRBJ2-1, with D tentatively TRBD2 (6 bases). Germline CDR1 DFQATT, CDR2 SNEGSKA (reference sequence). The V end lost 7 bases, the J end lost 3 bases, and 13 bases lay between the germline ends. The CDR3 has 13 residues. Here the CDR3 DNA reads TGCAGTGGCTCGGTCGGGAGCTACAATGAGCAGTTCTTC. Its translation: CSGSVGSYNEQFF.

This clonotype was found a few times. In DNA form, the CDR3 reads TGTGCCAGCAAGCAAGGATTCTACGAGCAGTACTTC. It encodes CASKQGFYEQYF. The genes are TRBV25-1 and TRBJ2-7; no definite D call. CDR1 and CDR2 from the germline V gene are MGHDK and SYGVNS. The CDR3 has 12 residues. Trimming pared 7 bases from V and 3 bases from J, leaving 10 bases between.

The chain uses TRBV6-4 and TRBJ2-1, with 9 bases identical to TRBD2. The J segment lost 8 bases and the V segment lost 4 bases, leaving 6 bases of the junction unmatched. The CDR3 has 14 amino acids. Per the germline V gene, CDR1 is MRHNA and CDR2 is SNTAGT. CDR3: CASSGGSGSDEQFF. The CDR3 bases are TGTGCCAGCAGTGGGGGTAGCGGGAGTGATGAGCAGTTCTTC.

The chain has TRBV19 and TRBJ2-1; 10 nucleotides agree with TRBD2. Germline V gene lookup returns CDR1 LNHDA and CDR2 SQIVND (reference sequence). The CDR3 covers 14 residues. The V and J ends lost 5 bases and 12 bases, in that order; junction bases with no gene match: 10. In DNA, the CDR3 is TGTGCCAGTAGTCCCGGGACTAGCGAGAGAAGGCAGTTCTTC. Residues: CASSPGTSERRQFF.

A few counts support this clonotype. The V and J genes are TRBV20-1 and TRBJ1-1; D remains ambiguous. CDR3 length equals 14 residues. V shed 0 bases and J shed 6 bases, with 14 bases lying between them. Germline V CDR1 and CDR2: DFQATT, SNEGSKA (reference sequence). The CDR3 region is CSARDSLGGAEAFF. CDR3 coding DNA: TGCAGTGCTAGAGATTCCCTCGGTGGGGCTGAAGCTTTCTTT.

This clonotype was detected many times. The DNA for the CDR3 is TGTGCCAGCAGCGTAGGGCCCGGGGAGCTGTTTTTT. It is translated as CASSVGPGELFF. V usage is TRBV9 and J usage is TRBJ2-2; D remains ambiguous. Trimming removed 0 bases from V and 6 bases from J, with 3 bases in between. There are 12 residues in the CDR3. Germline-derived CDR1 and CDR2 are SGDLS and YYNGEE. Full variable domain (outside the CDR3, taken from reference TRBV9 and TRBJ2-2): DSGVTQTPKHLITATGQRVTLRCSPRSGDLSVYWYQQSLDQGLQFLIQYYNGEERAKGNILERFSAQQFPDLHSELNLSSLELGDSALYFCASSVGPGELFFGEGSRLTVL.

The chain recombines TRBV10-1 with TRBJ2-1; D is uncertain. The CDR3 loop spans 13 amino acids. Germline loops: CDR1 WNHNN, CDR2 SYGVQD (reference sequence). The ends were cut back, 2 bases at V and 6 bases at J, with 8 bases in the middle. The CDR3: CASSEGKRNEQFF. In DNA form, the CDR3 reads TGCGCCAGCAGTGAGGGCAAGCGCAATGAGCAGTTCTTC.

J is TRBJ2-1 and V is TRBV10-3, with TRBD2 identical over 12 bases. CDR3 size: 16 residues. Trimming removed 6 bases from V and 5 bases from J; junction bases left unmatched: 8. CDR1 is ENHRY, CDR2 SYGVKD, per germline. CDR3 protein: CAISEKLAGGDNEQFF. The CDR3 DNA reads as TGTGCCATCAGCGAAAAACTAGCGGGGGGAGACAATGAGCAGTTCTTC.

The chain uses TRBV19 and TRBJ2-4; 9 positions agree with TRBD1. The V gene end was trimmed by 6 bases and the J gene end by 6 bases; junction bases not matched to a gene: 12. The CDR3 covers 16 residues. Germline V gene data show CDR1 as LNHDA and CDR2 as SQIVND (reference sequence). CDR3 DNA sequence: TGTGCCAGTAGATCTCAGGGGGGACAGGGACGAAACATTCAGTACTTC. Translating gives CASRSQGGQGRNIQYF.

The chain recombines TRBV5-5 with TRBJ2-3; D ambiguous. There are 16 residues in the CDR3. V shed 0 bases and J shed 3 bases, with 14 bases lying between them. Looked up from germline, CDR1 is SGHKS and CDR2 is YYEKEE (reference sequence). This CDR3 is CASSLVATYVTDTQYF. CDR3 nucleotides: TGTGCCAGCAGCTTGGTGGCTACCTATGTGACAGATACGCAGTATTTT.

The chain has TRBV6-5 and TRBJ1-2; 8 positions agree with TRBD1. Germline V gives CDR1 MNHEY, CDR2 SVGAGI. This CDR3 has 15 amino acids. V was pared by 0 bases and J by 5 bases, with 5 bases of the junction left unmatched. The CDR3 bases are TGTGCCAGCAGTTACTCGAGTACAGGGGGTTATGGCTACACCTTC. This codes for CASSYSSTGGYGYTF.